Below, 3 T cell receptor beta chains from the same sample are listed, as sequenced in a study of T-cell reconstitution after alpha-beta-depleted transplantation in children. Using unique molecular identifiers, the investigators prepared the TCRbeta library. One entry per CDR3 protein results from TCRdb running MiXCR on the PCR reads. The sample has nearly 350,000 distinct CDR3 sequences, around 15% seen once; the top ten hold roughly 40%. The material sequenced was PBMCs, mostly from graft donor cells, taken 360 days after TCRalphabeta/CD19-depleted stem cell transplant. Receptors were obtained from a male patient under 10 years old who had a stem cell transplant for acute lymphoblastic leukemia, so the T cells may come from the graft donor.

The table lists this clonotype with a few counts. This chain links TRBV20-1 with TRBJ2-1, with 7 bases fitting TRBD1. V gave up 3 bases and J gave up 2 bases; unmatched junction bases: 4. From germline, CDR1 is DFQATT and CDR2 SNEGSKA (reference sequence). The CDR3 runs 14 residues. The CDR3 sequence is CSASGQEPYNEQFF. The CDR3 DNA reads as TGCAGTGCTAGCGGACAGGAGCCCTACAATGAGCAGTTCTTC.

This clonotype was counted only a few times. The chain employs TRBV21-1 and TRBJ1-1. TRBV21-1 is flagged as a pseudogene. This CDR3 is 15 amino acids long. CDR3 sequence reads: CASSKVPPMNTEAFF. The CDR3 coding sequence is TGTGCCAGCAGCAAAGTCCCTCCTATGAACACTGAAGCTTTCTTT.

The rearrangement joins TRBV15 to TRBJ2-2, with D unclear. CDR1 is LNHNV, CDR2 YYDKDF, per germline (reference sequence). The V gene lost 1 base and the J gene lost 2 bases, with 2 bases spanning the gap. This CDR3 contains 13 residues. The CDR3, as DNA: TGTGCCACCAGCAGAGTTAACACCGGGGAGCTGTTTTTT. Its protein product is CATSRVNTGELFF.